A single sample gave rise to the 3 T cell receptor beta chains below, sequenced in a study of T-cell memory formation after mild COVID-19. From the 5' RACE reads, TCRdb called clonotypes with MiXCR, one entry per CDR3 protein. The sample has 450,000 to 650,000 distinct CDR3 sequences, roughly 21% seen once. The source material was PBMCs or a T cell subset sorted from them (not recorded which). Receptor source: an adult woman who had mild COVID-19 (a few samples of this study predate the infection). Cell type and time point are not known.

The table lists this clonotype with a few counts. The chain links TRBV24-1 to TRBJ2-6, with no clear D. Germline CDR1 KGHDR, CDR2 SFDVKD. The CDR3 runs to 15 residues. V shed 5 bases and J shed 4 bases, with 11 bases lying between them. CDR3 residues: CATSVEGDGANVLTF. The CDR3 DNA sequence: TGTGCCACCAGTGTTGAAGGAGACGGGGCCAACGTCCTGACTTTC.

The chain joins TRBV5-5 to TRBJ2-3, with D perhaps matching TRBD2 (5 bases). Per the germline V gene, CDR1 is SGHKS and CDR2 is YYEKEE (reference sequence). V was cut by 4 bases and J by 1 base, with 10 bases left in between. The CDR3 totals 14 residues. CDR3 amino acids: CASSHLGGTDTQYF. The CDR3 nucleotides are TGTGCCAGCAGCCACCTCGGGGGCACAGATACGCAGTATTTT.

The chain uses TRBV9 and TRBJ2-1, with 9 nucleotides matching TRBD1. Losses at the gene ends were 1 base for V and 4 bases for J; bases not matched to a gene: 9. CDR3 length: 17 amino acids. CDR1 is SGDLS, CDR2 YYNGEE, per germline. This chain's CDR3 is CASSVSARDREYNEQFF. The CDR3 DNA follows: TGTGCCAGCAGCGTATCCGCTAGGGACAGGGAATACAATGAGCAGTTCTTC.